Below, 28 T cell receptor beta chains from the same sample are listed, as sequenced in a study of blood T cell repertoires in COVID-19. Libraries were prepared by immunoSEQ multiplex PCR; TCRdb keeps only in-frame clonotypes and omits some of them. The sample consists of 150,000 to 200,000 clones, around 87% of them appearing once. The sample comprised peripheral blood. All receptors come from a woman aged 18-29 years who had recovered from COVID-19.

The chain couples TRBV7-3 to TRBJ2-1, with D unclear. Germline assignment: CDR1 SGHTA and CDR2 FQGTGA. This CDR3 is built from 16 residues. Deletions cut 8 bases from V and 0 bases from J, with 17 bases between. CDR3 sequence (DNA): TGTGCCAGCGCACCGCTTTCGCACAGCTCCTACAATGAGCAGTTCTTC. Translated, it gives CASAPLSHSSYNEQFF.

V gene TRBV19 combines with J gene TRBJ2-2; D is unclear. The CDR3 spans 13 residues. V lost 7 bases, J lost 6 bases, and 12 bases lay in between. Germline CDR1 reads LNHDA; CDR2 reads SQIVND (reference sequence). CDR3 bases: TGTGCCAGTACCCCTCTTCCTCCCGGGGAGCTGTTTTTT. This codes for CASTPLPPGELFF.

Written as DNA, the CDR3 is TGTGCCAGCGGTCTAGAGAGGAGCTCCTACGAGCAGTACTTC. Protein product: CASGLERSSYEQYF. This chain uses TRBV7-2 with TRBJ2-7, with unresolved D. In germline, CDR1 is SGHTA, CDR2 FQGNSA. The ends were cut back, 8 bases at V and 0 bases at J, with 14 bases in the middle. The CDR3 length is 14 residues.

This chain joins TRBV24-1 and TRBJ2-2; the match to TRBD1 covers 9 bases. V lost 6 bases, J lost 9 bases, and 7 bases stayed unmatched. CDR1 and CDR2 (germline): KGHDR, SFDVKD. The CDR3 has 14 amino acids. DNA of the CDR3: TGTGCCACCAGTCGGACAGGGGAGGATTGGGAGCTGTTTTTT. It yields the protein CATSRTGEDWELFF.

This chain uses TRBV25-1 with TRBJ1-5; 8 bases are a match to TRBD1. This CDR3 contains 15 residues. The germline CDR1 and CDR2 sequences are MGHDK and SYGVNS. V trimming: 6 bases; J trimming: 2 bases; junction bases outside the gene matches: 6. The CDR3 protein is CASRAQGGGNQPQHF. The CDR3 nucleotides read TGTGCCAGCAGGGCACAGGGGGGTGGCAATCAGCCCCAGCATTTT.

The chain uses TRBV6-5 and TRBJ2-3, with D perhaps TRBD2 (6 bases). The germline V and J ends were trimmed by 2 bases and 7 bases, with 10 bases remaining between them. The CDR3 is made up of 13 amino acids. CDR1 is MNHEY and CDR2 is SVGAGI in the germline V gene. This CDR3 reads CASSYDGGHTQYF. As DNA, the CDR3 is TGTGCCAGCAGTTACGACGGGGGTCATACGCAGTATTTT.

The chain uses TRBV4-1 and TRBJ1-1; possible D gene TRBD1, 6 bases. The V gene lost 7 bases and the J gene lost 1 base, with 19 bases spanning the gap. This CDR3 contains 16 residues. CDR1 and CDR2 (germline): MGHRA, YSYEKL. The CDR3 coding sequence is TGCGCCAGCACCTCCTTCGTGGGGACACCGAACACTGAAGCTTTCTTT. As protein: CASTSFVGTPNTEAFF.

On this clone itself: An end of the junction does not agree with germline; a read error may underlie this. J is TRBJ2-5 and V is TRBV7-7; D perhaps matches TRBD2 (6 bases). There are 15 residues in the CDR3. Germline CDR1 and CDR2: SSHAT and FNYEAQ (reference sequence). Here the CDR3 DNA reads TGTGCTAGCAGCTTAAGACTAGGGGCACAAGAGACCCAGTACTTC. It codes for CASSLRLGAQETQYF.

The V gene is TRBV9, the J gene TRBJ2-1, with 13 nucleotides matching TRBD2. CDR1 is SGDLS and CDR2 is YYNGEE in the germline V gene. The trim removed 0 bases at V and 7 bases at J, leaving 10 bases unmatched. The CDR3 has 18 residues. CDR3 protein: CASSVAPPGLAGMNEQFF. For the CDR3, the DNA is TGTGCCAGCAGCGTAGCGCCCCCGGGACTAGCGGGGATGAATGAGCAGTTCTTC.

The chain couples TRBV5-1 to TRBJ2-7, with D perhaps TRBD2 (6 bases). V lost 5 bases and J 2 bases, leaving 17 bases between the germline ends. Germline lookup yields CDR1 SGHRS and CDR2 YFSETQ. The CDR3 has 15 amino acids. The CDR3 protein is CASSPGGAATYEQYF. CDR3 DNA: TGCGCCAGCAGTCCGGGCGGGGCGGCTACCTACGAGCAGTACTTC.

The rearrangement joins TRBV7-2 to TRBJ2-5, with 8 bases aligning to TRBD1. V dropped 5 bases and J dropped 3; count of bases not matched to a gene: 2. From germline, CDR1 is SGHTA and CDR2 FQGNSA. The CDR3 spans 13 residues. The CDR3 sequence: CASSRTGKETQYF. The CDR3 nucleotides are TGTGCCAGCAGCCGGACAGGGAAAGAGACCCAGTACTTC. Filled out from reference TRBV7-2 and TRBJ2-5, the complete variable domain reads GAGVSQSPSNKVTEKGKDVELRCDPISGHTALYWYRQSLGQGLEFLIYFQGNSAPDKSGLPSDRFSAERTGGSVSTLTIQRTQQEDSAVYLCASSRTGKETQYFGPGTRLLVL.

The chain uses TRBV2 and TRBJ2-7, with 7 bases aligning to TRBD1. The CDR3 spans 13 residues. The V segment lost 6 bases and the J segment 6 bases; nucleotides outside the gene matches: 8. The germline CDR1 and CDR2 sequences are SNHLY and FYNNEI. CDR3 sequence: CASRDDRAGEQYV. The CDR3 nucleotides are TGTGCCAGCAGAGACGACAGGGCAGGCGAGCAGTACGTC.

This chain joins TRBV7-3 and TRBJ2-7; TRBD2 is a possible D gene (5 bases). Trimming took 5 bases from V and 3 from J, leaving 17 bases between them. Germline values: CDR1 SGHTA, CDR2 FQGTGA. The CDR3 runs 15 residues. CDR3 bases: TGTGCCAGCAGCCGGGAATCCGGACCGAGCTACGAGCAGTACTTC. It yields the protein CASSRESGPSYEQYF.

This chain links TRBV6-2 or TRBV6-3 with TRBJ1-5, with D perhaps TRBD1 (6 bases). This CDR3 spans 15 amino acids. In germline, CDR1 is MNHEY, CDR2 SVGEGT. With 5 bases removed from V and 4 bases from J, the gap between germline ends came to 15 bases. The CDR3 DNA follows: TGTGCCAGCAGTCCAGACAGGCGACAAAATCAGCCCCAGCATTTT. Translation: CASSPDRRQNQPQHF.

The rearrangement links TRBV14 to TRBJ1-6, with D maybe TRBD1 (5 bases). The CDR3 has 14 amino acids. The germline V gene has CDR1 SGHDN and CDR2 FVKESK. V was trimmed by 3 bases and J by 9 bases, leaving 12 bases between them. This CDR3 reads CASSQRSGGSPLHF. In nucleotides, the CDR3 is TGTGCCAGCAGCCAGAGATCGGGGGGTTCACCCCTCCACTTT.

The chain employs TRBV9 and TRBJ1-2; D is ambiguous. The CDR3 contains 14 residues. Trimming removed 0 bases from V and 4 bases from J, with 10 bases in between. Germline V gives CDR1 SGDLS, CDR2 YYNGEE. CDR3 region: CASSVVSGGYGYTF. The CDR3 coding sequence is TGTGCCAGCAGCGTAGTTTCAGGAGGCTATGGCTACACCTTC.

The chain couples TRBV7-9 to TRBJ2-7; D unclear. Trimming stripped 1 base from V and 3 bases from J, with 10 bases between. This CDR3 region has 14 residues. From germline, CDR1 is SEHNR and CDR2 FQNEAQ (reference sequence). CDR3 DNA sequence: TGTGCCAGCAGCTTAGGACATGTCCTCTACGAGCAGTACTTC. Translation: CASSLGHVLYEQYF.

This sequence joins TRBV28 and TRBJ2-3; possibly TRBD2 for D (6 bases). Trimming took 3 bases from V and 2 from J, leaving 18 bases between them. The germline V gene has CDR1 MDHEN and CDR2 SYDVKM. The CDR3 extends over 17 amino acids. The CDR3 bases are TGTGCCAGCAGTTTTCTAATTGCGGGATTGAACACAGATACGCAGTATTTT. Translated, it gives CASSFLIAGLNTDTQYF.

This clone was seen once. V usage is TRBV7-2 and J usage is TRBJ2-4; unclear D gene. Between the trimmed V and J ends, which lost 1 base and 0 bases, there was a span of 4 bases. The CDR3 is 14 amino acids. Germline lookup yields CDR1 SGHTA and CDR2 FQGNSA. For the CDR3, the DNA is TGTGCCAGCAGCTTAGGACTAGCCAAAAACATTCAGTACTTC. It translates to CASSLGLAKNIQYF.

This chain links TRBV2 with TRBJ2-3; 7 nucleotides line up with TRBD1. Losses at the gene ends were 6 bases for V and 5 bases for J; bases not matched to a gene: 11. The CDR3 runs 15 residues. Germline V CDR1 and CDR2: SNHLY, FYNNEI. The CDR3 DNA is TGTGCCAGCAGACCGGGACAGCAAGAGGGAGATACGCAGTATTTT. The encoded protein is CASRPGQQEGDTQYF.

This clone appeared once. This chain uses TRBV7-6 with TRBJ2-1; 7 nucleotides agree with TRBD2. The V gene's germline CDR1 is SGHVS and CDR2 FNYEAQ. With V trimmed by 3 bases and J by 9 bases, 5 bases remained unmatched. The CDR3 extends over 13 amino acids. As DNA, the CDR3 is TGTGCCAGCAGCTTGGCAGCGGGGATTGAGCAGTTCTTC. Translation: CASSLAAGIEQFF.

This chain uses TRBV7-2 with TRBJ1-5; TRBD1 matches at 7 bases. The CDR3 runs 17 residues. Germline V CDR1 and CDR2: SGHTA, FQGNSA. V gave up 6 bases and J gave up 5 bases; unmatched junction bases: 16. In DNA form, the CDR3 reads TGTGCCAGCAGTCCCGACAGGGCACCATTTGGTTATCAGCCCCAGCATTTT. Its protein is CASSPDRAPFGYQPQHF. Based on the CDR3 plus reference TRBV7-2 and TRBJ1-5, the full variable domain is GAGVSQSPSNKVTEKGKDVELRCDPISGHTALYWYRQSLGQGLEFLIYFQGNSAPDKSGLPSDRFSAERTGGSVSTLTIQRTQQEDSAVYLCASSPDRAPFGYQPQHFGDGTRLSIL.

This rearrangement joins TRBV6-6 to TRBJ2-5; D not resolved. The V and J ends lost 5 bases and 7 bases respectively, with 11 bases between them. From germline, CDR1 is MNHNY and CDR2 SVGAGI (reference sequence). This CDR3 has 12 residues. CDR3 sequence (DNA): TGTGCCAGCAGTGCGACTCTGGGGACCCAGTACTTC. Its protein is CASSATLGTQYF.

The V call is TRBV5-1, the J call TRBJ2-3; a weak D match, TRBD1 (5 bases). Germline CDR1 is SGHRS and CDR2 is YFSETQ. This CDR3 spans 16 amino acids. V lost 7 bases and J lost 5, with 23 bases in between. The CDR3 here is CASGPIGAYYGDTQYF. The DNA for the CDR3 is TGCGCCAGCGGCCCAATAGGGGCTTACTATGGAGATACGCAGTATTTT. The variable domain in full, completed from reference TRBV5-1 and TRBJ2-3, reads KAGVTQTPRYLIKTRGQQVTLSCSPISGHRSVSWYQQTPGQGLQFLFEYFSETQRNKGNFPGRFSGRQFSNSRSEMNVSTLELGDSALYLCASGPIGAYYGDTQYFGPGTRLTVL.

V is TRBV24-1 and J is TRBJ2-5, with 15 bases matching TRBD2. The CDR3 contains 16 residues. J gave up 4 bases and V 4 bases, and 3 bases lay outside the gene matches. Germline-derived CDR1 and CDR2 are KGHDR and SFDVKD. CDR3 in amino acids: CATSERTSGGGETQYF. CDR3 sequence (DNA): TGTGCCACCAGTGAACGGACTAGCGGGGGGGGAGAGACCCAGTACTTC.

The rearrangement uses TRBV19 and TRBJ2-5; D might be TRBD2 (6 bases). Trimming took off 10 bases at V and 1 base at J, with 19 bases between the two ends. The CDR3 is 15 amino acids. Germline V CDR1 and CDR2: LNHDA, SQIVND (reference sequence). The CDR3 protein is CATSIQEGLQETQYF. For the CDR3, the DNA is TGTGCCACCAGTATTCAGGAGGGCCTCCAAGAGACCCAGTACTTC.

In its sample, this clone was seen once. V is TRBV30 and J is TRBJ2-3; 10 bases map to TRBD2. The V segment lost 0 bases and the J segment 0 bases; nucleotides outside the gene matches: 0. The CDR3 contains 15 residues. Looked up from germline, CDR1 is GTSNPN and CDR2 is SVGIG (reference sequence). The DNA of the CDR3 is TGTGCCTGGAGTGTGACTAGCGGGAGCACAGATACGCAGTATTTT. Protein product: CAWSVTSGSTDTQYF.

The J gene is TRBJ1-5, the V gene TRBV7-8; D gene uncertain. From germline, CDR1 is SGHVS and CDR2 FQNEAQ. V was shortened by 4 bases and J by 1 base, with 14 bases between the two germline ends. The CDR3 has 16 amino acids. The DNA of the CDR3 is TGTGCCAGCAGCTCAGGACCCCCGGGGAGCAATCAGCCCCAGCATTTT. It encodes CASSSGPPGSNQPQHF.